Shown below are 21 T cell receptor beta chains from a single sample sequenced in a study of PD-1 blockade in classical Hodgkin lymphoma. Each patient experienced a relapse that followed autologous stem cell transplantation, and brentuximab vedotin exposure varied. The table came from immunoSEQ multiplex PCR; TCRdb's copy has only in-frame clones and leaves some out. The table lists fewer than 25,000 clones, roughly four fifths of them singletons. The material sequenced was peripheral blood mononuclear cells (PBMCs), taken before the second cycle of nivolumab. All receptors come from a human donor with classical Hodgkin lymphoma.

This chain connects TRBV30 to TRBJ2-7; 9 bases agree with TRBD2. Per germline, CDR1 GTSNPN and CDR2 SVGIG (reference sequence). Trimming took 2 bases from V and 2 from J; bases not matched to a gene: 13. The CDR3 sequence is 17 residues long. CDR3 loop: CAWSPPPRLAATYEQYF. In DNA form, the CDR3 reads TGTGCCTGGAGTCCTCCTCCCCGACTAGCGGCAACCTACGAGCAGTACTTC.

CDR3 region: CASSNGPTGAYEQYF. The CDR3 DNA follows: TGTGCCAGCAGCAACGGCCCGACAGGGGCCTACGAGCAGTACTTC. This chain uses TRBV21-1 with TRBJ2-7; the table's TRBD1 call for D was not verified on the DNA. TRBV21-1 is a listed pseudogene. The CDR3 is made up of 15 amino acids.

The rearrangement links TRBV19 to TRBJ2-7, with 9 bases lining up with TRBD2. Germline V gene lookup returns CDR1 LNHDA and CDR2 SQIVND (reference sequence). The CDR3 is 14 amino acids. V dropped 5 bases and J dropped 2; count of bases not matched to a gene: 4. The CDR3 loop is CASSDLAGAYEQYF. Written as DNA, the CDR3 is TGTGCCAGTAGTGATTTAGCGGGAGCCTACGAGCAGTACTTC. Full variable domain (missing parts from reference TRBV19 and TRBJ2-7): DGGITQSPKYLFRKEGQNVTLSCEQNLNHDAMYWYRQDPGQGLRLIYYSQIVNDFQKGDIAEGYSVSREKKESFPLTVTSAQKNPTAFYLCASSDLAGAYEQYFGPGTRLTVT.

The rearrangement joins TRBV5-1 to TRBJ2-1, with 8 nucleotides matching TRBD2. The CDR3 is made up of 15 amino acids. V was clipped by 4 bases and J by 0 bases; unmatched bases: 3. Germline values: CDR1 SGHRS, CDR2 YFSETQ. The DNA of the CDR3 is TGCGCCAGCAGCCTTAGCGGGGCCTCCTACAATGAGCAGTTCTTC. This encodes CASSLSGASYNEQFF.

This chain joins TRBV4-1 and TRBJ2-1, with D unclear. From germline, CDR1 is MGHRA and CDR2 YSYEKL. Trimming left V 5 bases short and J 5 bases short, with 10 bases between. CDR3 length: 13 amino acids. This CDR3 reads CASSSTRDNEQFF. CDR3 sequence (DNA): TGCGCCAGCAGCTCCACCCGGGACAATGAGCAGTTCTTC.

On this clone: At one end the junction does not follow the germline gene, possibly because of a read error. This chain joins TRBV27 and TRBJ1-5, with D tentatively TRBD1 (5 bases). Looked up from germline, CDR1 is MNHEY and CDR2 is SMNVEV (reference sequence). The CDR3 length is 15 residues. CDR3 sequence: CASSLTGNGNRPQHF. DNA of the CDR3: TGTGCCAGCAGTTTAACAGGAAACGGCAATCGGCCCCAGCATTTT.

The chain employs TRBV6-6 and TRBJ1-5; the D is unclear. From germline, CDR1 is MNHNY and CDR2 SVGAGI (reference sequence). The CDR3 covers 13 residues. The ends were cut back, 7 bases at V and 5 bases at J, with 12 bases in the middle. CDR3: CASNLSGDQPQHF. The DNA for the CDR3 is TGTGCCAGCAATCTATCAGGAGATCAGCCCCAGCATTTT.

The chain links TRBV27 to TRBJ2-7; TRBD2 might be the D (5 bases). CDR1 is MNHEY, CDR2 SMNVEV, per germline (reference sequence). The CDR3 has 13 amino acids. V lost 2 bases, J lost 4 bases, and 9 bases lay in between. CDR3 region: CASSLHEGYEQYF. Written as DNA, the CDR3 is TGTGCCAGCAGTTTACACGAGGGATACGAGCAGTACTTC.

The V gene is TRBV6-5, the J gene TRBJ2-1; TRBD2 is a possible D gene (5 bases). V was shortened by 8 bases and J by 4 bases, with 12 bases between the two germline ends. CDR1 is MNHEY and CDR2 is SVGAGI in the germline V gene. The CDR3 is 13 amino acids. The CDR3 DNA reads as TGTGCCAGCCCACTAGACCATTACAATGAGCAGTTCTTC. Amino acids: CASPLDHYNEQFF.

The chain carries TRBV6-6 and TRBJ1-6; 8 bases match TRBD1. Unmatched junction bases numbered 4, after V lost 8 bases and J lost 7 bases. Germline-derived CDR1 and CDR2 are MNHNY and SVGAGI (reference sequence). CDR3 length: 13 amino acids. DNA for the CDR3: TGTGCCAGCGCCGGGACAGGAAATTCACCCCTCCACTTT. This translates into CASAGTGNSPLHF.

V usage is TRBV7-8 and J usage is TRBJ2-1; tentatively, D is TRBD2 (6 bases). The germline gives CDR1 SGHVS, CDR2 FQNEAQ. Trimming cost V 3 bases and J 3 bases, with 15 bases left between them. The CDR3 runs 16 residues. This CDR3 reads CASSFFGEVGYNEQFF. CDR3 DNA sequence: TGTGCCAGCAGCTTCTTTGGGGAGGTGGGCTACAATGAGCAGTTCTTC.

The chain carries TRBV27 and TRBJ1-5, with a weak D call TRBD1 (6 bases). V lost 4 bases and J 5 bases, leaving 12 bases between the germline ends. CDR1 and CDR2 (germline): MNHEY, SMNVEV (reference sequence). The CDR3 length is 14 residues. The DNA for the CDR3 is TGTGCCAGCAGTTGGGGGGCAGGGGATCAGCCCCAGCATTTT. It encodes CASSWGAGDQPQHF.

This chain links TRBV7-9 with TRBJ2-1; D remains unclear. Trimming removed 5 bases at V and 0 bases at J, with 11 bases between. The CDR3 has 15 amino acids. Per the germline V gene, CDR1 is SEHNR and CDR2 is FQNEAQ (reference sequence). The CDR3 protein is CASSHDASSYNEQFF. The CDR3 nucleotides read TGTGCCAGCAGCCACGACGCAAGCTCCTACAATGAGCAGTTCTTC.

In this sample, this clone turned up once. CDR3 nucleotide sequence: TGCGCCAGCAGTGTAGTTGCGGGAGGCAACAATGAGCAGTTCTTC. As protein: CASSVVAGGNNEQFF. The chain is built from TRBV10-1 and TRBJ2-1, with 8 bases that match TRBD2. This CDR3 has 15 amino acids. J was trimmed by 5 bases and V by 4 bases; bases with no gene match: 7. Germline V gene sequence: CDR1 WNHNN, CDR2 SYGVQD (reference sequence).

V is TRBV19 and J is TRBJ2-7, with TRBD2 matching over 14 bases. The V and J ends lost 1 base and 2 bases, in that order; junction bases with no gene match: 4. The CDR3 loop spans 17 amino acids. CDR1 LNHDA and CDR2 SQIVND come from the germline V gene (reference sequence). CDR3 sequence reads: CASSIAGTSGSTYEQYF. CDR3 in DNA: TGTGCCAGTAGTATAGCCGGGACTAGCGGGAGCACCTACGAGCAGTACTTC.

The chain joins TRBV5-1 to TRBJ1-5; D is ambiguous. Between the trimmed V and J ends, which lost 0 bases and 1 base, there was a span of 2 bases. The germline V gene encodes CDR1 SGHRS and CDR2 YFSETQ. There are 13 residues in the CDR3. Here the CDR3 DNA reads TGCGCCAGCAGCTTGGGGAGCAATCAGCCCCAGCATTTT. Encoded protein: CASSLGSNQPQHF. The variable domain in full, with the rest retrieved from reference TRBV5-1 and TRBJ1-5, is KAGVTQTPRYLIKTRGQQVTLSCSPISGHRSVSWYQQTPGQGLQFLFEYFSETQRNKGNFPGRFSGRQFSNSRSEMNVSTLELGDSALYLCASSLGSNQPQHFGDGTRLSIL.

This clone qualifies as medium-sized (0.01 to 0.1%). Here the CDR3 DNA reads TGTGCCAGCTCACCAGGGACTACCTCCTACGAGCAGTACTTC. It yields the protein CASSPGTTSYEQYF. The chain couples TRBV18 to TRBJ2-7; 7 bases fit TRBD2. The CDR3 spans 14 residues. V shed 2 bases and J 0 bases; nucleotides not matched to a gene: 1. Germline V gives CDR1 KGHSH, CDR2 LQKENI.

The genes are TRBV25-1 and TRBJ2-3; 8 bases fit TRBD2. The J segment lost 7 bases and the V segment lost 5 bases, leaving 11 bases of the junction unmatched. This CDR3 has 15 amino acids. Germline-derived CDR1 and CDR2 are MGHDK and SYGVNS. Here the CDR3 reads CASSLAGGFLHTQYF. CDR3 coding DNA: TGTGCCAGCAGTTTGGCGGGGGGCTTTTTACATACGCAGTATTTT.

The rearrangement joins TRBV10-3 to TRBJ1-5; TRBD1 is a possible D gene (5 bases). In germline, CDR1 is ENHRY, CDR2 SYGVKD. The CDR3 has 12 amino acids. V was clipped by 2 bases and J by 6 bases, with 5 bases between them. The CDR3 region has the DNA TGTGCCATCAGTGAGGGGGGTCAGCCCCAGCATTTT. Amino acid sequence: CAISEGGQPQHF.

This clone was found once. The chain carries TRBV7-2 and TRBJ2-7, with D tentatively TRBD1 (6 bases). CDR1 is SGHTA and CDR2 is FQGNSA in the germline V gene. The CDR3 spans 14 residues. V was shortened by 2 bases and J by 5 bases, with 13 bases between the two germline ends. CDR3 DNA sequence: TGTGCCAGCAGCTTACAGGGGCGTGGGCACGAGCAGTACTTC. Translated: CASSLQGRGHEQYF.

V gene TRBV11-1 combines with J gene TRBJ2-2, with 8 positions matching TRBD1. V lost 4 bases to trimming and J lost 5 bases; unmatched junction nucleotides: 6. Germline V gene lookup returns CDR1 SGHAT and CDR2 FQDESV (reference sequence). The CDR3 spans 15 residues. The CDR3 sequence: CASSYDRGWTGELFF. The CDR3 DNA follows: TGTGCCAGCAGCTACGACAGGGGTTGGACCGGGGAGCTGTTTTTT.